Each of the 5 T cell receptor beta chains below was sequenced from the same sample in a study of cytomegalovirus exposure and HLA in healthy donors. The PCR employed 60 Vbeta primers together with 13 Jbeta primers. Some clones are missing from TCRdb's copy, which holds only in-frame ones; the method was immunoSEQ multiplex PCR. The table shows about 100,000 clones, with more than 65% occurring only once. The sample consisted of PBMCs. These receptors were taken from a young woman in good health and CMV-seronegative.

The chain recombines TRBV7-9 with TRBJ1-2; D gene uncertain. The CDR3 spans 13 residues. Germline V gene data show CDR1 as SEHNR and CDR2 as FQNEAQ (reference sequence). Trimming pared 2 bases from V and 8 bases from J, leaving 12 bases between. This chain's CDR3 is CASSLNVDSGYTF. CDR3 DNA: TGTGCCAGCAGCTTAAATGTGGACTCGGGCTACACCTTC. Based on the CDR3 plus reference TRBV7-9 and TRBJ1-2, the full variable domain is DTGVSQNPRHKITKRGQNVTFRCDPISEHNRLYWYRQTLGQGPEFLTYFQNEAQLEKSRLLSDRFSAERPKGSFSTLEIQRTEQGDSAMYLCASSLNVDSGYTFGSGTRLTVV.

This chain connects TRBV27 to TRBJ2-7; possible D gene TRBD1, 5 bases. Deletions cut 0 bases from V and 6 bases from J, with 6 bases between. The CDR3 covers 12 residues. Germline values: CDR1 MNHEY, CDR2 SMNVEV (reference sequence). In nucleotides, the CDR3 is TGTGCCAGCAGTTTATCAGGGGTCGAGCAGTACTTC. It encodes CASSLSGVEQYF.

The DNA of the CDR3 is TGTGCCAGCAGTTCCTTCCAGGGGAACAATCAGCCCCAGCATTTT. Protein: CASSSFQGNNQPQHF. J is TRBJ1-5 and V is TRBV28; possible D gene TRBD1, 6 bases. The CDR3 consists of 15 residues. Germline loops: CDR1 MDHEN, CDR2 SYDVKM. V dropped 4 bases and J dropped 3 bases, with 13 bases sitting between them.

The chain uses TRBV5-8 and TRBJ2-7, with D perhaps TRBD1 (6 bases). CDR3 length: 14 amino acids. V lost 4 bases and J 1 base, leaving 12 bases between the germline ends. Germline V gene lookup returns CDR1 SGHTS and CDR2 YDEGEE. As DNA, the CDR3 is TGTGCCAGCAGCAAGACAGGCGGTTCCTACGAGCAGTACTTC. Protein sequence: CASSKTGGSYEQYF. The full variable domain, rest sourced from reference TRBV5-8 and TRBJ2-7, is EAGVTQSPTHLIKTRGQQATLRCSPISGHTSVYWYQQALGLGLQFLLWYDEGEERNRGNFPPRFSGRQFPNYSSELNVNALELEDSALYLCASSKTGGSYEQYFGPGTRLTVT.

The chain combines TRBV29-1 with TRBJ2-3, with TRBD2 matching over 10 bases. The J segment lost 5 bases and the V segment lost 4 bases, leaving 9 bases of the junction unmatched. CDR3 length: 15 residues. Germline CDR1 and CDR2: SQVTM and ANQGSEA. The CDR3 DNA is TGCAGCGTTGCTTTTCGGCTAGCGGGAGTAGATACGCAGTATTTT. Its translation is CSVAFRLAGVDTQYF.